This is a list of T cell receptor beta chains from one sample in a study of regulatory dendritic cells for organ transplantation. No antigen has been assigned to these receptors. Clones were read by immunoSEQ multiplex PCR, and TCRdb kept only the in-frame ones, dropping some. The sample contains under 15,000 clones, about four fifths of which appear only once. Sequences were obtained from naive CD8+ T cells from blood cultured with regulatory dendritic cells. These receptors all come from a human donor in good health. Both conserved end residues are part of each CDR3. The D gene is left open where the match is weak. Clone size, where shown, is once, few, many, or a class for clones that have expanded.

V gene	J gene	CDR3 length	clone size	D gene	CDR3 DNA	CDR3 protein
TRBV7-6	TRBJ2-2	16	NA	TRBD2	TGTGCCAGCAGCCCAGTAGCGGGGGGCCAGGGCGGGGAGCTGTTTTTT	CASSPVAGGQGGELFF
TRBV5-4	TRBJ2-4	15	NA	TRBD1	TGTGCCAGCAGCTTGGTAGGGGGCGCGGAAAACATTCAGTACTTC	CASSLVGGAENIQYF
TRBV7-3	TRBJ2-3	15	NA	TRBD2	TGTGCCAGCAGCTATAGCGGGGGAAGCACAGATACGCAGTATTTT	CASSYSGGSTDTQYF
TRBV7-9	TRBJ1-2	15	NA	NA	TGTGCCAGCAGCTTGTCGCCCGAATGGAGCTATGGCTACACCTTC	CASSLSPEWSYGYTF
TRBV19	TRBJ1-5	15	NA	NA	TGTGCCAGTAGTATAGATCCCTGGACACATCAGCCCCAGCATTTT	CASSIDPWTHQPQHF
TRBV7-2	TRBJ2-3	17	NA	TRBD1	TGTGCCAGCAGCTTAGCTTTACCGGGACAGGGGGCGGATACGCAGTATTTT	CASSLALPGQGADTQYF
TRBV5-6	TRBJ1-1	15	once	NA	TGTGCCAGCAGCTTGGGTTCCAGTTCGAACACTGAAGCTTTCTTT	CASSLGSSSNTEAFF
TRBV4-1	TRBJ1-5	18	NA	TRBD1	TGCGCCAGCAGCCATTTGGGACAGGGGGCACCGTCGTATCAGCCCCAGCATTTT	CASSHLGQGAPSYQPQHF
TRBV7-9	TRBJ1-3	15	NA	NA	TGTGCCAGCAGCGGATCAGGGGACTCTGGAAACACCATATATTTT	CASSGSGDSGNTIYF
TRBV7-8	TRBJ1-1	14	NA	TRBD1	TGTGCCAGCAGCGCGGACAGGGGAGGTACTGAAGCTTTCTTT	CASSADRGGTEAFF
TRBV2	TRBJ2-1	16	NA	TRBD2	TGTGCCAGCAGCCCACTTCTAGCGGGGGGCCAGAATGAGCAGTTCTTC	CASSPLLAGGQNEQFF
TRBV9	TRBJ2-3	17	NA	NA	TGTGCCAGCAGCGTTCTTGGACAGTCATTACCCACAGATACGCAGTATTTT	CASSVLGQSLPTDTQYF
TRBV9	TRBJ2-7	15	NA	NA	TGTGCCAGCAGCCAGAGGGATTTCGGAGACTACGAGCAGTACTTC	CASSQRDFGDYEQYF
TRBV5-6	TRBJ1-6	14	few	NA	TGTGCCAGCAGCTTGCACGGTGATAATTCACCCCTCCACTTT	CASSLHGDNSPLHF
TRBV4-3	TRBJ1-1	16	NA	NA	TGCGCCAGCAGCCAAGATCCAGGGCATATGAACACTGAAGCTTTCTTT	CASSQDPGHMNTEAFF
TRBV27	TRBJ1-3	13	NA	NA	TGTGCCAGCAGTACAGGGAGAGGAAACACCATATATTTT	CASSTGRGNTIYF
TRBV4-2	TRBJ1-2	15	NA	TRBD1	TGTGCCAGCAGCCCTCATTCCAGGGGGCGAGATGGCTACACCTTC	CASSPHSRGRDGYTF
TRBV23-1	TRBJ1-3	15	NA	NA	TGCGCCAGCAGTCACCCGCGGGAGACTGGAAACACCATATATTTT	CASSHPRETGNTIYF
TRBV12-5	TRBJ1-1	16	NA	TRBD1	TGTGCTAGTGGTTTGCTTCCTAGGGGGCTAAAGAGTGAAGCTTTCTTT	CASGLLPRGLKSEAFF
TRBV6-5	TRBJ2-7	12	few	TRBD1	TGTGCCACCGGGACAGGTCCCTACGAGCAGTACTTC	CATGTGPYEQYF
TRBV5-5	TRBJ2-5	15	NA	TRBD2	TGTGCCAGCAGCGATAGCGGGGGCCGGTATGAGACCCAGTACTTC	CASSDSGGRYETQYF
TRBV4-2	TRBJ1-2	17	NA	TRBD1	TGTGCCAGCAGCCAAGAGACAGGACAGGGGGATAACTATGGCTACACCTTC	CASSQETGQGDNYGYTF